This T cell receptor beta chain stems from a study of OX40 agonist ivuxolimab in advanced cancers. Patients who had autoimmune disease history or got systemic immunosuppression were left out. In germline, CDR1 is MNHEY, CDR2 SVGAGI. This CDR3 region has 15 residues. V lost 7 bases, J lost 1 base, and 6 bases stayed unmatched. This table comes from immunoSEQ multiplex PCR, and its TCRdb copy is limited to in-frame clones, with some not included. Of more than 25,000 clones listed, around 86% are singletons. The sample here was CD4+ or CD8+ T cells sorted from blood, taken in a trial of the OX40 agonist ivuxolimab. The clonotype was recovered from an adult with an advanced solid tumor such as melanoma, head and neck, liver or kidney cancer. This chain connects TRBV6-5 to TRBJ1-5; 8 bases line up with TRBD1. The CDR3 region is CASTGTGGSNQPQHF. Here the CDR3 DNA reads TGTGCCAGCACTGGGACAGGAGGGAGCAATCAGCCCCAGCATTTT.